Listed below are T cell receptor beta chains from one sample, sequenced in a study of T-cell reconstitution after alpha-beta-depleted transplantation in children. Each CDR3 protein is one row after TCRdb ran MiXCR on the PCR reads. Among some 250,000 distinct CDR3 sequences, 12% were seen once, and the ten largest hold about 2.6%. The specimen was PBMCs from the stem cell graft donor, collected from the stem cell graft. The receptor set was obtained from a human donor who donated a stem cell graft to a child with acute lymphoblastic leukemia. Both conserved end residues are part of each CDR3. The order of the fields is CDR3 DNA, CDR3 protein, clone size, V gene, D gene, J gene. The D gene is left open where the match is weak. Not every row has a clone size; where given, it reads once, few, many or a size class.

TGTGCCAGCAGCGCATCTGGACACCATAGCAATCAGCCCCAGCATTTT	CASSASGHHSNQPQHF	NA	TRBV21-1	NA	TRBJ1-5
TGTGCCAGCAGTTACAGAGGGTGGGATGAGCAGTTCTTC	CASSYRGWDEQFF	many	TRBV6-2/TRBV6-3	NA	TRBJ2-1
TGTGCCAGCACATCTGGACTAGCGGGAGGCTCCTACGAGCAGTACTTC	CASTSGLAGGSYEQYF	NA	TRBV6-2/TRBV6-3	TRBD2	TRBJ2-7
TGCGCCAGCAGCTTGAGGACTAGCGGGGAGGGCGAGCAGTACTTC	CASSLRTSGEGEQYF	many	TRBV5-1	TRBD2	TRBJ2-7
TGTGCCAGCAGCTTGGTTAGGGGGGCCGGGTCCGAGACCCAGTACTTC	CASSLVRGAGSETQYF	many	TRBV11-2	NA	TRBJ2-5
TGTGCCGTATGGAAGGTGGGGGTCTCCTGGTACCAAGAGACCCAGTACTTC	CAVWKVGVSWYQETQYF	many	TRBV10-3	NA	TRBJ2-5
TGTGCCAGCAGCCCCAGGGACGGATCCTACGAGCAGTACTTC	CASSPRDGSYEQYF	NA	TRBV11-3	NA	TRBJ2-7
TGTGCCAGCAGCCCCACACGGAACACTGAAGCTTTCTTT	CASSPTRNTEAFF	many	TRBV7-9	NA	TRBJ1-1
TGTGCCAGCAGCCTCCTGGGGTTTGGAACTGAAGCTTTCTTT	CASSLLGFGTEAFF	many	TRBV6-1	NA	TRBJ1-1
TGTGCCAGCAGCCCTCCTGGTCGGAGGGAGCTGTTTTTC	CASSPPGRRELFF	NA	TRBV7-2	NA	TRBJ2-2
TGTGCCAGCAGTTTACGGGACAGGGTCACCTCGGGGTACAATGAGCAGTTCTTC	CASSLRDRVTSGYNEQFF	NA	TRBV12-3/TRBV12-4	TRBD1	TRBJ2-1
TGCAGTGCCCGTTTCCGACACTACAATGAGCAGTTCTTC	CSARFRHYNEQFF	many	TRBV20-1	NA	TRBJ2-1
TGCGCCAGCAGCTTGGATAGCGCTTCTGATACGCAGTATTTT	CASSLDSASDTQYF	many	TRBV5-1	NA	TRBJ2-3
TGTGCCACCTCACGGTCCCCCGTGGCGGGGGGCGGTTACGAGCAGTACTTC	CATSRSPVAGGGYEQYF	NA	TRBV18	TRBD2	TRBJ2-7
TGCGCCAGCAGCTTCGACAGGGAACAAGAGACCCAGTACTTC	CASSFDREQETQYF	few	TRBV5-1	TRBD1	TRBJ2-5
TGTGCCAGCTCACCAGTGGGACAGATGAACACTGAAGCTTTCTTT	CASSPVGQMNTEAFF	NA	TRBV18	TRBD1	TRBJ1-1
TGCGCCAGCAGCTTGGCCCACGGACAGGGAACCTACGAGCAGTACTTC	CASSLAHGQGTYEQYF	many	TRBV5-1	TRBD1	TRBJ2-7
TGTGCCAGCAGCCGGGACTTCTACGAGCAGTACTTC	CASSRDFYEQYF	many	TRBV7-9	NA	TRBJ2-7
TGTGCCAGCAGCCCCCGCTTAGCTGGGTTTTTGACAGATACGCAGTATTTT	CASSPRLAGFLTDTQYF	NA	TRBV9	NA	TRBJ2-3
TGTGCCACCAGCAGAAGTGGTTCGACAGATACGCAGTATTTT	CATSRSGSTDTQYF	few	TRBV24-1	NA	TRBJ2-3
TGTGCCTGGAGTGAATATAGCAATCAGCCCCAGCATTTT	CAWSEYSNQPQHF	few	TRBV30	NA	TRBJ1-5
TGTGCCAGCAGCGTAGAGGCGACAGGACCCCCTAACGAGCAGTACTTC	CASSVEATGPPNEQYF	few	TRBV9	NA	TRBJ2-7
TGCAGTGCGAGGGTGGTTGGACAGTTCAATCAGCCCCAGCATTTT	CSARVVGQFNQPQHF	many	TRBV20-1	NA	TRBJ1-5
TGTGCCAGCAGCTTTGAGGGAGTCAGTACAGATACGCAGTATTTT	CASSFEGVSTDTQYF	many	TRBV7-2	NA	TRBJ2-3
TGTGCCAGCAGTCCCCGGGACGGGGCTCCTTCTGCCAAAAACATTCAGTACTTC	CASSPRDGAPSAKNIQYF	many	TRBV12-3/TRBV12-4	NA	TRBJ2-4
TGTGCCAGCAGTTTGGCCGCGGGACTAGCGGGAGGTGATGAGCATTTCTTC	CASSLAAGLAGGDEHFF	NA	TRBV6-5	TRBD2	TRBJ2-1
TGTGCCAGCAGTTACGGGGAAGGGGCATCCGCCGTCCAAGAGACCCAGTACTTC	CASSYGEGASAVQETQYF	many	TRBV6-5	NA	TRBJ2-5
TGTGCCAGCAGCCAAACGGGACTAGCGGGACCTAATGAGCAGTTCTTC	CASSQTGLAGPNEQFF	many	TRBV3-1	TRBD2	TRBJ2-1
TGTGCCAGCAGCTTCGCAGGGGGCTGGGATGAAGCTTTCTTT	CASSFAGGWDEAFF	many	TRBV7-9	TRBD1	TRBJ1-1